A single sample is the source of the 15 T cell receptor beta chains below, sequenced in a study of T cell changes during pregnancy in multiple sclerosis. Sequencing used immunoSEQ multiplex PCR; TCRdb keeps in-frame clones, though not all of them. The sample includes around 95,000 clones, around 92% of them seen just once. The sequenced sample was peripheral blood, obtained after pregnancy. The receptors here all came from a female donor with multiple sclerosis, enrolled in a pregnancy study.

CDR3 nucleotide sequence: TGTGCCAGCCTCAGGGGGCAGGGTACTGAAGCTTTCTTT. Translated: CASLRGQGTEAFF. This chain links TRBV6-5 with TRBJ1-1, with 8 positions matching TRBD1. After removal of 8 bases from V and 5 bases from J, the junction contained 7 bases not matched to a gene. The CDR3 runs 13 residues. The germline CDR1 and CDR2 sequences are MNHEY and SVGAGI.

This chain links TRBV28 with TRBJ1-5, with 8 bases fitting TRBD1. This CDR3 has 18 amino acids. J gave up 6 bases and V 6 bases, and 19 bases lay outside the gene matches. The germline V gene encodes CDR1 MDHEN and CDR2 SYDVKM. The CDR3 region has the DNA TGTGCCAGCAGCCCTATGCCAGGGGGCGGAGGAGTCGGTCAGCCCCAGCATTTT. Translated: CASSPMPGGGGVGQPQHF.

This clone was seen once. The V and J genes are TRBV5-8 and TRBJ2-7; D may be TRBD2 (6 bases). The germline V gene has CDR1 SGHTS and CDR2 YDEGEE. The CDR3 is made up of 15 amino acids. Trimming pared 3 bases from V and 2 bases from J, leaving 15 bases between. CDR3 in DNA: TGTGCCAGCAGCTACGGGGGATCGGACACCTACGAGCAGTACTTC. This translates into CASSYGGSDTYEQYF.

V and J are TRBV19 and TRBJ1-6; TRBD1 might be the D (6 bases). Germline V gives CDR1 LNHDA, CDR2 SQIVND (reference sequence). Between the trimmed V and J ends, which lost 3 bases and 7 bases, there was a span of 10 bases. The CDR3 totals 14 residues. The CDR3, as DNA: TGTGCCAGTAGTATCGGACAGCCAAATTCACCCCTCCACTTT. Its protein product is CASSIGQPNSPLHF.

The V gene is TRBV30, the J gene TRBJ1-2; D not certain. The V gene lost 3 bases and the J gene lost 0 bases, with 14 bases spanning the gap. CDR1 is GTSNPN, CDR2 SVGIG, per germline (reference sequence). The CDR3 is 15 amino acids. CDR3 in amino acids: CAWSLHYQPNYGYTF. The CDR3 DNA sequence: TGTGCCTGGAGCCTTCACTATCAACCTAACTATGGCTACACCTTC. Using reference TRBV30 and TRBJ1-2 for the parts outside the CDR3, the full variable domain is SQTIHQWPATLVQPVGSPLSLECTVEGTSNPNLYWYRQAAGRGLQLLFYSVGIGQISSEVPQNLSASRPQDRQFILSSKKLLLSDSGFYLCAWSLHYQPNYGYTFGSGTRLTVV.

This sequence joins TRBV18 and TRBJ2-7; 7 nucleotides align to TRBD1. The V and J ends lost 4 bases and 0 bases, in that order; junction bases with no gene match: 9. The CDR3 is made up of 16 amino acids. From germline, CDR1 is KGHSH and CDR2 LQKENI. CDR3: CASSLTGTESSYEQYF. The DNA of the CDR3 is TGTGCCAGCTCACTTACCGGGACAGAAAGCTCCTACGAGCAGTACTTC.

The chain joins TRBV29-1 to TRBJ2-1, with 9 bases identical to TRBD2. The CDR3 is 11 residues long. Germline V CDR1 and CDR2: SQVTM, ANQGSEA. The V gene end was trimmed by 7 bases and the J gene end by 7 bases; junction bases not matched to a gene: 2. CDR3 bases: TGCAGCGGGACTAGCGCGAATGAGCAGTTCTTC. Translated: CSGTSANEQFF.

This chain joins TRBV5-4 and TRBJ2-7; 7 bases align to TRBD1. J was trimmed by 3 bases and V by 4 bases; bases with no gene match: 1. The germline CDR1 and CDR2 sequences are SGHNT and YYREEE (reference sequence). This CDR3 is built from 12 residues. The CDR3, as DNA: TGTGCCAGCAGCCGACAGGGCTACGAGCAGTACTTC. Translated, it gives CASSRQGYEQYF.

The CDR3 nucleotides read TGTGCCAGCAGCTTTAACCGGGGACATATCTTAGGGGAGCTGTTTTTT. Encoded protein: CASSFNRGHILGELFF. The rearrangement joins TRBV7-2 to TRBJ2-2, with D perhaps matching TRBD1 (6 bases). Trimming stripped 3 bases from V and 8 bases from J, with 19 bases between. This CDR3 is built from 16 residues. Germline CDR1 is SGHTA and CDR2 is FQGNSA.

This CDR3 reads CASSATGGTEAFF. The CDR3 coding sequence is TGTGCCAGCAGCGCTACAGGGGGCACTGAAGCTTTCTTT. The chain is built from TRBV9 and TRBJ1-1, with 8 bases lining up with TRBD1. The CDR3 contains 13 residues. The ends lost 3 bases at V and 4 bases at J; junction bases unmatched: 2. Germline V gene data show CDR1 as SGDLS and CDR2 as YYNGEE.

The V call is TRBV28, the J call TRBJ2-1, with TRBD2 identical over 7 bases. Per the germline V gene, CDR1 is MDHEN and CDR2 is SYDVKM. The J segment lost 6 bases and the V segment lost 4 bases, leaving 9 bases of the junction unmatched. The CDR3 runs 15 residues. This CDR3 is CASSSGLEKGNEQFF. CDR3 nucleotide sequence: TGTGCCAGCAGTTCCGGACTAGAAAAAGGCAATGAGCAGTTCTTC.

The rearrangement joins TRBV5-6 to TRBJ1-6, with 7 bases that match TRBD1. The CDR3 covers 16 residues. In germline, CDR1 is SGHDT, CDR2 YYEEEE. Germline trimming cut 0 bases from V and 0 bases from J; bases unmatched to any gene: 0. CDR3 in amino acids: CASSLGQGSYNSPLHF. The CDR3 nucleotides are TGTGCCAGCAGCTTGGGACAGGGCTCCTATAATTCACCCCTCCACTTT.

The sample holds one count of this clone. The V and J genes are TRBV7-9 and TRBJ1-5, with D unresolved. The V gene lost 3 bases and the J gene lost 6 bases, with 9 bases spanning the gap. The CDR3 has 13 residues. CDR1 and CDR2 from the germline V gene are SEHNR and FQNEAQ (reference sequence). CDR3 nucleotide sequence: TGTGCCAGCAGCTTCCTAGAAGGTCAGCCCCAGCATTTT. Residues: CASSFLEGQPQHF.

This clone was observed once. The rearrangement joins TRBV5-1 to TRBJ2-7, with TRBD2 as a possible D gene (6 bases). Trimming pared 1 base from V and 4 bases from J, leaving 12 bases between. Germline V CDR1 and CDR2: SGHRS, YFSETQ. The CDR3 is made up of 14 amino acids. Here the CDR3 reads CASSLWRGGYEQYF. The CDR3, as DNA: TGCGCCAGCAGCTTGTGGAGGGGTGGGTACGAGCAGTACTTC.

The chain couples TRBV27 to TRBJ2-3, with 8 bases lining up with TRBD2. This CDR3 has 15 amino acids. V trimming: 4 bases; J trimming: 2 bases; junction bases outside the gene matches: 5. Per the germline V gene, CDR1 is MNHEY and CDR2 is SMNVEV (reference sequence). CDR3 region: CASSWVSGNTDTQYF. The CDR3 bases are TGTGCCAGCAGTTGGGTTAGCGGGAACACAGATACGCAGTATTTT.